This T cell receptor beta chain was sequenced in a study of T cell repertoires in cytomegalovirus infection. Study at large: Recently identified HLA-C-restricted CMV epitopes were among the peptides used. In public TCR beta signatures, there were indications of both CMV infection and matching HLA type. Study findings and constraints: Dominant in the ex vivo response were TCR beta clonotypes restricted by HLA-C and specific for CMV.

This CDR3 contains 14 residues. Trimming left V 1 base short and J 5 bases short, with 11 bases between. The germline gives CDR1 SGHTA, CDR2 FQGNSA. TCRdb re-derived calls from the reads in MiXCR, one entry per CDR3 protein. The sample lists 450,000 to 600,000 distinct CDR3 sequences, under 55% occurring once. Comment on this clonotype: Its specificity is unknown.

This chain connects TRBV7-2 to TRBJ1-1; D gene uncertain. This clonotype was sampled from a human donor in good health (CMV status not recorded). Some clones in this sample may be carry-over from other donors' samples. The source material was cultured PBMCs, sampled from culture after CMV antigen stimulation. The CDR3 nucleotides read TGTGCCAGCAGCTTAGTGGTCAGCTCGACTGAAGCTTTCTTT. It yields the protein CASSLVVSSTEAFF.